These T cell receptor beta chains were read from a single sample in a study of blood T cell repertoires in COVID-19. Profiling relied on immunoSEQ multiplex PCR, and the TCRdb table lists in-frame clones only, not all of them. The profile covers a few hundred thousand clones, with roughly 89% appearing a single time and roughly 3.9% taken by the ten largest. The specimen was peripheral blood. The receptors here all came from a woman in her sixties with COVID-19, enrolled during active disease. CDR3s include the opening cysteine and the closing phenylalanine or tryptophan. Each record gives: CDR3 length, clone size, V gene, CDR3 protein. Clone size is given for some rows only: seen once, a few or many times, or a class if the clone is expanded.

length: 15; size: .; V: TRBV5-1; CDR3: CASSSRGRHTGELFF
length: 13; size: .; V: TRBV5-3; CDR3: CASTSRRWTEAFF
length: 14; size: .; V: TRBV6-6; CDR3: CASSYSSTSGSYTF
length: 16; size: .; V: TRBV5-4; CDR3: CASSLGGADSNQPQHF
length: 13; size: few; V: TRBV3-1/TRBV3-2; CDR3: CASSQSGNQPQHF
length: 16; size: .; V: TRBV5-1; CDR3: CASSLTSTSGGYEQYF
length: 13; size: .; V: TRBV30; CDR3: CAWSADKPTAGYF
length: 14; size: .; V: TRBV6-5; CDR3: CASRLTGGHQPQHF
length: 14; size: .; V: TRBV7-6; CDR3: CASSLGHPHYEQYF
length: 14; size: .; V: TRBV19; CDR3: CASSRTSGGYEQYF